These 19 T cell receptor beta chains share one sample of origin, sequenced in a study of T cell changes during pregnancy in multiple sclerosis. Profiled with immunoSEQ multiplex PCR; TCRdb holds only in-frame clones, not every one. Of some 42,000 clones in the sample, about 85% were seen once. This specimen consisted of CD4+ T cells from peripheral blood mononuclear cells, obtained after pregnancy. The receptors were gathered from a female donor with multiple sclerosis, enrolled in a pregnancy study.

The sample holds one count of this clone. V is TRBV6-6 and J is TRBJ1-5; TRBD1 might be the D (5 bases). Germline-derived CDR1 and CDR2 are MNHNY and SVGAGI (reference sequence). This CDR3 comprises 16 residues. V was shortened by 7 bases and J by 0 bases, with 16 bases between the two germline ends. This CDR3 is CASTLNRLYSNQPQHF. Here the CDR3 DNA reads TGTGCCAGCACCTTAAACAGGTTATATAGCAATCAGCCCCAGCATTTT.

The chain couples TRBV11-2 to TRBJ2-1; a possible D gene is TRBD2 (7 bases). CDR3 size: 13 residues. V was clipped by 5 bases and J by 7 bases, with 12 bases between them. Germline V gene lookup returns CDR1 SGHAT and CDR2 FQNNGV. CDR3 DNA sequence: TGTGCCAGCAGCGGGGGGGCGTGGAATGAGCAGTTCTTC. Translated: CASSGGAWNEQFF.

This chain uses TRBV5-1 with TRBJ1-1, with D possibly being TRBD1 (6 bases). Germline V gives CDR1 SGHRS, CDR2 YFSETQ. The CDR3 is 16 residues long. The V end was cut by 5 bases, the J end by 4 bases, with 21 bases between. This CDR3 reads CASSKEGGLVGTEAFF. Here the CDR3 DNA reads TGCGCCAGCAGTAAGGAAGGGGGTCTCGTAGGCACTGAAGCTTTCTTT.

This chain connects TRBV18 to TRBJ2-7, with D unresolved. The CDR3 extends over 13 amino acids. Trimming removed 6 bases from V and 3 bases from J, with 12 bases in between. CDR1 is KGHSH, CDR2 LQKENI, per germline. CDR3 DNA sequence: TGTGCCAGCTCGCCGAACCCTAGCTACGAGCAGTACTTC. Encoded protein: CASSPNPSYEQYF.

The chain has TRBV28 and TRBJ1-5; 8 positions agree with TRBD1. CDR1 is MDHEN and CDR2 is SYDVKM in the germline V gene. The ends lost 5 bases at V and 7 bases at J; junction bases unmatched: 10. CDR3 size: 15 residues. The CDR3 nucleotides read TGTGCCAGCAGTCCCGCCGGGACAGGAGGGCAGCCCCAGCATTTT. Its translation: CASSPAGTGGQPQHF.

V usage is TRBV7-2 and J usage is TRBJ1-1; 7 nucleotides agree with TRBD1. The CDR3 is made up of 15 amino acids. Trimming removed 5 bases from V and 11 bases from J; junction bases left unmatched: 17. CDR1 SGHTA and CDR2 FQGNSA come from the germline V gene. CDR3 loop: CASSLGTAIHVGAFF. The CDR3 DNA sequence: TGTGCCAGCAGCCTCGGGACAGCGATCCACGTGGGGGCTTTCTTT.

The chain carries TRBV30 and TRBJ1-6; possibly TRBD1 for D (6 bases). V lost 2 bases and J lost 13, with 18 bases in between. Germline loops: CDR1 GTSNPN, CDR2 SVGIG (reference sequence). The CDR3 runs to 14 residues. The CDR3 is CAWSWGQGFRPLHF. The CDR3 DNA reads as TGTGCCTGGAGTTGGGGGCAGGGGTTTCGCCCCCTCCACTTT.

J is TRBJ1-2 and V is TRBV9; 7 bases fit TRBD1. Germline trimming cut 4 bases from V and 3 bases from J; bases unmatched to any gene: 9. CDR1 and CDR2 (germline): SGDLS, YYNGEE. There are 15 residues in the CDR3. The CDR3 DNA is TGTGCCAGCAGCAGACTTCAGGGGGGCCACTATGGCTACACCTTC. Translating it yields CASSRLQGGHYGYTF. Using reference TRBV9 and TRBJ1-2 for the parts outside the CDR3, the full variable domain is DSGVTQTPKHLITATGQRVTLRCSPRSGDLSVYWYQQSLDQGLQFLIQYYNGEERAKGNILERFSAQQFPDLHSELNLSSLELGDSALYFCASSRLQGGHYGYTFGSGTRLTVV.

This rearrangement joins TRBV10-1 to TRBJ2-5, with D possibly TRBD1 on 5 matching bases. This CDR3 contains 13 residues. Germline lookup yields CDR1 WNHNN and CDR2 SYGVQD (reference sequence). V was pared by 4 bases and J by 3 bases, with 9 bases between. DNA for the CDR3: TGCGCCAGCAGTGGGCCAGGGAAAGAGACCCAGTACTTC. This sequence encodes CASSGPGKETQYF.

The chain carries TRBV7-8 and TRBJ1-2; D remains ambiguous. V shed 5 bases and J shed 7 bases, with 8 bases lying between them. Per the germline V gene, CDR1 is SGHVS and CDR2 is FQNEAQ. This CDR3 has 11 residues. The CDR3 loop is CASSNRIGYTF. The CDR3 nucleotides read TGTGCCAGCAGCAACAGAATTGGCTACACCTTC.

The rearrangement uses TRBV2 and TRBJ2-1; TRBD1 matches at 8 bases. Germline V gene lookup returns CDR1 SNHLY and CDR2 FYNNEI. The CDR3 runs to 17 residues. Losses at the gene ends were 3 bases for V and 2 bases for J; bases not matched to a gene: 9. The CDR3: CASSEGGRGRAYNEQFF. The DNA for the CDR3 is TGTGCCAGCAGTGAGGGGGGCAGGGGGCGAGCCTACAATGAGCAGTTCTTC.

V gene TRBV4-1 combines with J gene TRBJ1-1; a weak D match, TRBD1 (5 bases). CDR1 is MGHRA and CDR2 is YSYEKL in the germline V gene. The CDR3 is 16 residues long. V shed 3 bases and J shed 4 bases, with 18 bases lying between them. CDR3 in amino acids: CASSQPTRDGGTEAFF. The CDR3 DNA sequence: TGCGCCAGCAGCCAGCCCACCCGGGACGGGGGCACTGAAGCTTTCTTT.

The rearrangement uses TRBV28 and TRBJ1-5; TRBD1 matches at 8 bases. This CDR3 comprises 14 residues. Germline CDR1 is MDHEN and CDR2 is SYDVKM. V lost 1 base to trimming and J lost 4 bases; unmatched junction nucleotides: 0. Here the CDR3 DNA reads TGTGCCAGCAGTTTATACAGGGGGAATCAGCCCCAGCATTTT. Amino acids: CASSLYRGNQPQHF.

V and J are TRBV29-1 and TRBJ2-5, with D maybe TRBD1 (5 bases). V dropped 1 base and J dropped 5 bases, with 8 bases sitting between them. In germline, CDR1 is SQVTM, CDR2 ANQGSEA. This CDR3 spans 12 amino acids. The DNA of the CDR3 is TGCAGCGTTGAAGCAGGGTTCGAGACCCAGTACTTC. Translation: CSVEAGFETQYF.

The CDR3 DNA reads TGTGCCAGCTCACCCCAGGGCGGCACTGAAGCTTTCTTT. As protein: CASSPQGGTEAFF. This rearrangement joins TRBV18 to TRBJ1-1; maybe TRBD1 (5 bases). The V gene's germline CDR1 is KGHSH and CDR2 LQKENI. This CDR3 is built from 13 residues. Deletions cut 3 bases from V and 4 bases from J, with 9 bases between.

The CDR3, as DNA: TGTGCCAGCAGCCAAGACCCCCTGGGACAGGGGGCGGGTGAAAAACTGTTTTTT. This codes for CASSQDPLGQGAGEKLFF. The chain links TRBV4-2 to TRBJ1-4; 12 nucleotides line up with TRBD1. J lost 7 bases, V lost 0 bases, and 9 bases had no gene match. This CDR3 is 18 amino acids long. The germline CDR1 and CDR2 sequences are LGHNA and YNFKEQ.

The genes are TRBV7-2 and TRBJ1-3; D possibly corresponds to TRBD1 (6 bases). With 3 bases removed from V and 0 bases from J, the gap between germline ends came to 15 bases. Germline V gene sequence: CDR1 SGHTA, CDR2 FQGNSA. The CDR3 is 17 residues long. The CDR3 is CASSFPAGQLSGNTIYF. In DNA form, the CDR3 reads TGTGCCAGCAGCTTCCCTGCCGGACAGCTCTCTGGAAACACCATATATTTT.

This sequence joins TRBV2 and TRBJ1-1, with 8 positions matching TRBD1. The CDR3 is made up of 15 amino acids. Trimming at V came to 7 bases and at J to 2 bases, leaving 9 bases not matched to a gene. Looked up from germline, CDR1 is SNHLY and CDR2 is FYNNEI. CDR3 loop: CASKESGGSNTEAFF. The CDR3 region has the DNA TGTGCCAGCAAGGAGTCAGGGGGCTCAAACACTGAAGCTTTCTTT.

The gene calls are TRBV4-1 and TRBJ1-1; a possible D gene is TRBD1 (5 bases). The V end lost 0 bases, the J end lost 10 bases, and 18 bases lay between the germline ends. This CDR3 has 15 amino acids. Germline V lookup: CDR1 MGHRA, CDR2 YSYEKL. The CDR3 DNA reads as TGCGCCAGCAGCCAAGATTCGGGACGGAGGGTTGGAGCTTTCTTT. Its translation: CASSQDSGRRVGAFF.